Below are 9 T cell receptor beta chains sequenced from a single sample in a study of CD8+ T cells in alopecia areata. Extraction of RNA preceded its reverse transcription into cDNA, which served as the sequencing template. The method was immunoSEQ multiplex PCR; TCRdb's version includes in-frame clones alone and lacks a portion of them. The repertoire holds around 130,000 clones, with roughly three fifths as singletons. The sample consisted of CD4+ T cells sorted from blood, taken at week 0. Source of these receptors: a human donor with alopecia areata.

The chain has TRBV18 and TRBJ2-6, with D hard to call. The CDR3 spans 16 residues. Germline V CDR1 and CDR2: KGHSH, LQKENI. V lost 3 bases, J lost 4 bases, and 13 bases lay in between. Written as DNA, the CDR3 is TGTGCCAGCTCACCCCCCCAAGGGCCCGGGGCCAACGTCCTGACTTTC. This sequence encodes CASSPPQGPGANVLTF.

The chain uses TRBV9 and TRBJ2-7; D call uncertain. This CDR3 region has 14 residues. Per the germline V gene, CDR1 is SGDLS and CDR2 is YYNGEE. V was cut by 6 bases and J by 2 bases, with 15 bases left in between. The CDR3 DNA reads TGTGCCAGCACCGACCGTTTGGAAGCCTACGAGCAGTACTTC. Residues: CASTDRLEAYEQYF.

This clone was found a few times. The chain recombines TRBV30 with TRBJ2-3, with 10 bases aligning to TRBD2. The V segment lost 3 bases and the J segment 5 bases; nucleotides outside the gene matches: 5. Germline values: CDR1 GTSNPN, CDR2 SVGIG (reference sequence). The CDR3 is 14 residues long. The CDR3 nucleotides read TGTGCCTGGAGCCCGGGACTAGCGCAAGATACGCAGTATTTT. Protein product: CAWSPGLAQDTQYF. Full variable domain (remainder filled in from reference TRBV30 and TRBJ2-3): SQTIHQWPATLVQPVGSPLSLECTVEGTSNPNLYWYRQAAGRGLQLLFYSVGIGQISSEVPQNLSASRPQDRQFILSSKKLLLSDSGFYLCAWSPGLAQDTQYFGPGTRLTVL.

The chain uses TRBV2 and TRBJ2-5; 7 bases are a match to TRBD1. The J segment lost 3 bases and the V segment lost 6 bases, leaving 4 bases of the junction unmatched. This CDR3 region has 13 residues. CDR1 SNHLY and CDR2 FYNNEI come from the germline V gene. The CDR3 nucleotides are TGTGCCAGCAGCCTTGGGACAGAAGAGACCCAGTACTTC. Translated, it gives CASSLGTEETQYF.

The chain combines TRBV27 with TRBJ1-3; D might be TRBD1 (6 bases). V dropped 6 bases and J dropped 9 bases, with 21 bases sitting between them. CDR3 length: 15 amino acids. Germline assignment: CDR1 MNHEY and CDR2 SMNVEV (reference sequence). CDR3 loop: CASRLQSGRGGTIYF. In nucleotides, the CDR3 is TGTGCCAGCAGACTCCAGTCGGGTCGAGGGGGCACCATATATTTT.

The chain joins TRBV7-9 to TRBJ1-2; no clear D. The germline V gene encodes CDR1 SEHNR and CDR2 FQNEAQ (reference sequence). The CDR3 is 12 amino acids. Deletions cut 2 bases from V and 7 bases from J, with 8 bases between. Here the CDR3 DNA reads TGTGCCAGCAGCTTAAGCCCTGCTGGCTACACCTTC. Protein product: CASSLSPAGYTF.

CDR3 sequence (DNA): TGCGCCAGCAGCCCCTCTAATGAAAAACTGTTTTTT. It is translated as CASSPSNEKLFF. V is TRBV5-1 and J is TRBJ1-4, with D uncertain. This CDR3 is 12 amino acids long. The ends were cut back, 4 bases at V and 3 bases at J, with 4 bases in the middle. Germline V gene data show CDR1 as SGHRS and CDR2 as YFSETQ.

This rearrangement joins TRBV5-1 to TRBJ1-1; TRBD1 matches at 11 bases. This CDR3 is built from 15 residues. V was clipped by 4 bases and J by 5 bases; unmatched bases: 7. The V gene's germline CDR1 is SGHRS and CDR2 YFSETQ. The CDR3 reads CASSPGGQGATEAFF. CDR3 sequence (DNA): TGCGCCAGCAGCCCGGGAGGACAGGGGGCAACTGAAGCTTTCTTT.

The table lists this clone with a few counts. J is TRBJ2-1 and V is TRBV9; TRBD2 matches 12 bases. V dropped 3 bases and J dropped 4; count of bases not matched to a gene: 2. Per germline, CDR1 SGDLS and CDR2 YYNGEE. CDR3 length: 15 amino acids. The CDR3 nucleotides are TGTGCCAGCAGCGCCCTAGCGGGGGGGTACAATGAGCAGTTCTTC. Its translation: CASSALAGGYNEQFF.